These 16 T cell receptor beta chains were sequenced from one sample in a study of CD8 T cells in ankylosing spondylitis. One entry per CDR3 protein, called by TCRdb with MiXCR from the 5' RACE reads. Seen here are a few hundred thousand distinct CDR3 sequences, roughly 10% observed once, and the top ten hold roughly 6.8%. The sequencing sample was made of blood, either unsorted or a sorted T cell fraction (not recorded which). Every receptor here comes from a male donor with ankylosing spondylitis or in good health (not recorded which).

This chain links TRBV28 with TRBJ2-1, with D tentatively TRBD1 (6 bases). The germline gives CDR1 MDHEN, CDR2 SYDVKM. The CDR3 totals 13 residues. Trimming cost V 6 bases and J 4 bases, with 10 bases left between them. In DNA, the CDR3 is TGTGCCAGCAGGGGACAACTTTACAATGAGCAGTTCTTC. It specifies CASRGQLYNEQFF. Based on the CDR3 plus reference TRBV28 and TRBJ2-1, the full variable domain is DVKVTQSSRYLVKRTGEKVFLECVQDMDHENMFWYRQDPGLGLRLIYFSYDVKMKEKGDIPEGYSVSREKKERFSLILESASTNQTSMYLCASRGQLYNEQFFGPGTRLTVL.

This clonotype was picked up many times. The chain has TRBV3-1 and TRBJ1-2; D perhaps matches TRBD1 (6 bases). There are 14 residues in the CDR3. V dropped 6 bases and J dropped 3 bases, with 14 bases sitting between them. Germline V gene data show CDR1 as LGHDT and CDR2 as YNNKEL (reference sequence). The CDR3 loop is CASRPGVLDYGYTF. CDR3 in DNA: TGTGCCAGCAGACCAGGGGTTCTGGACTATGGCTACACCTTC. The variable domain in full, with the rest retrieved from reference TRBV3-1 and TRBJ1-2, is DTAVSQTPKYLVTQMGNDKSIKCEQNLGHDTMYWYKQDSKKFLKIMFSYNNKELIINETVPNRFSPKSPDKAHLNLHINSLELGDSAVYFCASRPGVLDYGYTFGSGTRLTVV.

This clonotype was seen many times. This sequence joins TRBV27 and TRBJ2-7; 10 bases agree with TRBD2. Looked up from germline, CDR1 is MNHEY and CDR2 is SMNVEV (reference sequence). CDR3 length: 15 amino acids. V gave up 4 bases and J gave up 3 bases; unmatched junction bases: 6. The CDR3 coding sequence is TGTGCCAGCAGTTGGAGGCTAGCGGGAGACTACGAGCAGTACTTC. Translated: CASSWRLAGDYEQYF.

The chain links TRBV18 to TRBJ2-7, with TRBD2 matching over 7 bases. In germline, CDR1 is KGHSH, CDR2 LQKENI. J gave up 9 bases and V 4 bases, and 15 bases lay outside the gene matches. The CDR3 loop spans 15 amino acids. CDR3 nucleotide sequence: TGTGCCAGCTCACGACGGGCGGGAGAAGTTAATGTGCAGTACTTC. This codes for CASSRRAGEVNVQYF.

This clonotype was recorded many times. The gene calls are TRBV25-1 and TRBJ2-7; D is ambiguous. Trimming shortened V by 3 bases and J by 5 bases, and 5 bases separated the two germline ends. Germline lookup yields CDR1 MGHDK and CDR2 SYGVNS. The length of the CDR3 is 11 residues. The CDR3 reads CASSDTNEQYF. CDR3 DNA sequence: TGTGCCAGCAGTGATACAAACGAGCAGTACTTC.

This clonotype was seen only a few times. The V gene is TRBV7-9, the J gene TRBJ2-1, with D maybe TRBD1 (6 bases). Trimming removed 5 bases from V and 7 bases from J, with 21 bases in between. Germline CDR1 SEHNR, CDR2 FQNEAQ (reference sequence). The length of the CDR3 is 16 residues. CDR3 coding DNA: TGTGCCAGCAGCCCGCAATTCCTGACAGGAACTAATGAGCAGTTCTTC. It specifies CASSPQFLTGTNEQFF.

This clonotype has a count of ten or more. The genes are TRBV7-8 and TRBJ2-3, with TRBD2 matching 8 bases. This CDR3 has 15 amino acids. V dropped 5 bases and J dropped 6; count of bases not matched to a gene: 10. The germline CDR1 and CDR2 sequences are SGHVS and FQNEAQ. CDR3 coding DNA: TGTGCCAGCAGCCTAGGAGGACTAGCCCCCGATACGCAGTATTTT. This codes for CASSLGGLAPDTQYF.

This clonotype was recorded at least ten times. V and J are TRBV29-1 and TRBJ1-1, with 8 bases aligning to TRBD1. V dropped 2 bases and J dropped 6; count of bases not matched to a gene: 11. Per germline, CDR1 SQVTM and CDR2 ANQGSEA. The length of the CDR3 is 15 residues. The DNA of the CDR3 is TGCAGCGTTGAAAACAATGGACAGGGAATTCCTGAAGCTTTCTTT. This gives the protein CSVENNGQGIPEAFF.

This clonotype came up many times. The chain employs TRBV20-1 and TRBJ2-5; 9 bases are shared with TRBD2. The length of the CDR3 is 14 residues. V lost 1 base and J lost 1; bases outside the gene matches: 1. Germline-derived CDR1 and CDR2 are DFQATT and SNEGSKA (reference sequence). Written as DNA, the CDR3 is TGCAGTGCTAGAGGACTAGCGGCCCAAGAGACCCAGTACTTC. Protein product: CSARGLAAQETQYF.

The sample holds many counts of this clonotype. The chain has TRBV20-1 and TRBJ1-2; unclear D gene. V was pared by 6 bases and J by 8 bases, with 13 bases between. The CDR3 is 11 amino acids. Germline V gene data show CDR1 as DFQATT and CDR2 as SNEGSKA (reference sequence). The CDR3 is CSAPHGVGYTF. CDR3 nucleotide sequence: TGCAGTGCGCCCCACGGGGTGGGCTACACCTTC.

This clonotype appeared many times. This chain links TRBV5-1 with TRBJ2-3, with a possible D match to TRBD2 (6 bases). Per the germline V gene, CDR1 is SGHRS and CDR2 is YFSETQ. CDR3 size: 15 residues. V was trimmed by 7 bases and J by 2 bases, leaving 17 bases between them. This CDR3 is CASCPGTRTTDTQYF. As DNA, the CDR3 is TGCGCCAGCTGCCCCGGGACTCGCACCACAGATACGCAGTATTTT. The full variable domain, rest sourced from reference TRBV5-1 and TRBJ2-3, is KAGVTQTPRYLIKTRGQQVTLSCSPISGHRSVSWYQQTPGQGLQFLFEYFSETQRNKGNFPGRFSGRQFSNSRSEMNVSTLELGDSALYLCASCPGTRTTDTQYFGPGTRLTVL.

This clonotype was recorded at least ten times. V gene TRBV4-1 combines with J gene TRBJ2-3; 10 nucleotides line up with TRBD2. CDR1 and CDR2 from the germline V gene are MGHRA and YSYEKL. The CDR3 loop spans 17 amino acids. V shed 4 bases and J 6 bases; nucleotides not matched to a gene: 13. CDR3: CASSLPGSGRAEDTQYF. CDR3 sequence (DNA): TGCGCCAGCAGCCTCCCCGGGAGCGGGAGGGCCGAGGATACGCAGTATTTT.

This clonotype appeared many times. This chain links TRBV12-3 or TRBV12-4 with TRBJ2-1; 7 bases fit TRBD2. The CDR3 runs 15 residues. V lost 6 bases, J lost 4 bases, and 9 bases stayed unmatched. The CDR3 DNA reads TGTGCCAGCAGCAAGCCTAGCGGCACTTACAATGAGCAGTTCTTC. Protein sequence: CASSKPSGTYNEQFF.

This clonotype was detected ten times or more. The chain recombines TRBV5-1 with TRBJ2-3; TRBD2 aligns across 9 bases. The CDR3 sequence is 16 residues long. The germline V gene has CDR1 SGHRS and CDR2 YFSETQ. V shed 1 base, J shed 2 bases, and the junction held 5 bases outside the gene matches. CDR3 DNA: TGCGCCAGCAGCTTGATCAGCGGGGGGCCCACAGATACGCAGTATTTT. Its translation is CASSLISGGPTDTQYF. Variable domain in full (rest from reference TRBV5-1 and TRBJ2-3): KAGVTQTPRYLIKTRGQQVTLSCSPISGHRSVSWYQQTPGQGLQFLFEYFSETQRNKGNFPGRFSGRQFSNSRSEMNVSTLELGDSALYLCASSLISGGPTDTQYFGPGTRLTVL.

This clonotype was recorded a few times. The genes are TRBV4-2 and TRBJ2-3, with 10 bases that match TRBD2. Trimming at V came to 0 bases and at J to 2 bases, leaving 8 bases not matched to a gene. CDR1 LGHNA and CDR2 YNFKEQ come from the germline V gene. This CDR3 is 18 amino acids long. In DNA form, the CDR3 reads TGTGCCAGCAGCCAAGAAGGTAGCGGGGGGCCTAACACAGATACGCAGTATTTT. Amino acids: CASSQEGSGGPNTDTQYF.

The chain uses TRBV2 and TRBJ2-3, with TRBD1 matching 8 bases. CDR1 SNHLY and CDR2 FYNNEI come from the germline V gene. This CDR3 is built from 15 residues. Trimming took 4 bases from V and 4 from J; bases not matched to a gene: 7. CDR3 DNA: TGTGCCAGCAGTGCCCCGGACAGGGTTCCAGATACGCAGTATTTT. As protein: CASSAPDRVPDTQYF.